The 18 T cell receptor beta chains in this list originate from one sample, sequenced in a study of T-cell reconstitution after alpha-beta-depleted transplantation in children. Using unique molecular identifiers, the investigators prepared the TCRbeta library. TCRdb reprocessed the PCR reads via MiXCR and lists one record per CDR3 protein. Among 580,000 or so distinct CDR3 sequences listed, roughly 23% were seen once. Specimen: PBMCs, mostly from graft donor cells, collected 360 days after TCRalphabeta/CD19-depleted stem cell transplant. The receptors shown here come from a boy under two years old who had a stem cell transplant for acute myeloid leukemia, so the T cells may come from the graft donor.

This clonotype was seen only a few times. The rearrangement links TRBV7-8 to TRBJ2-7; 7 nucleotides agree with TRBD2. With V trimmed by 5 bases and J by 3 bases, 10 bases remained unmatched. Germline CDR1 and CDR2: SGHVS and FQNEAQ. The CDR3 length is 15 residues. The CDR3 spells CASSASRTRNYEQYF. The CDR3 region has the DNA TGTGCCAGCAGCGCCTCGAGGACTAGGAACTACGAGCAGTACTTC.

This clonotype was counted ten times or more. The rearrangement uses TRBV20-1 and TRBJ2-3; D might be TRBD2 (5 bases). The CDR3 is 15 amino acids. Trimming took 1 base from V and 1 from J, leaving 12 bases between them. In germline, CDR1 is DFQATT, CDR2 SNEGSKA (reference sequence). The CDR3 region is CSARGRAEGTDTQYF. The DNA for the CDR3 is TGCAGTGCTAGAGGACGGGCGGAGGGCACAGATACGCAGTATTTT.

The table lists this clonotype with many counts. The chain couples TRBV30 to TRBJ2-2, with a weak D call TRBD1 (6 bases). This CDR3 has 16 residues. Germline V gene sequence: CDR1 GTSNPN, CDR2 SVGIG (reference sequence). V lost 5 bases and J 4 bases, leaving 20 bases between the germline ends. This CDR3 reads CAWSPLAAGATGELFF. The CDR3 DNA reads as TGTGCCTGGTCTCCATTGGCGGCAGGGGCCACCGGGGAGCTGTTTTTT.

CDR3 DNA: TGCGCCAGCAGTGAGTCGGAAAATGAAGCTTTCTTT. Its protein is CASSESENEAFF. V usage is TRBV10-2 and J usage is TRBJ1-1; D gene ambiguous. There are 12 residues in the CDR3. Germline CDR1 is WSHSY and CDR2 is SAAADI. Between the trimmed V and J ends, which lost 0 bases and 7 bases, there was a span of 6 bases.

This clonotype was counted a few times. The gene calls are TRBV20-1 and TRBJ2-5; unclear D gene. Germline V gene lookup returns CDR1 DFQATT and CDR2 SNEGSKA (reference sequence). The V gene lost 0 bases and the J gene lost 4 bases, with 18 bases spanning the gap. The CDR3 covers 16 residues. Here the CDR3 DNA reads TGCAGTGCTAGAGAGCCGGGCCGCGGAAGGATAGAGACCCAGTACTTC. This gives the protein CSAREPGRGRIETQYF.

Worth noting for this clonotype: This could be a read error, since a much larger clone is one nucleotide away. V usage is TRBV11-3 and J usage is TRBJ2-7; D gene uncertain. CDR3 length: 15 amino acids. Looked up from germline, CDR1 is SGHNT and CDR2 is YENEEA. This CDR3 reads CASSLLSLGSYERYF. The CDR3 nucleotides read TGTGCCAGCAGCTTATTGAGCCTAGGCTCCTACGAGCGGTACTTC.

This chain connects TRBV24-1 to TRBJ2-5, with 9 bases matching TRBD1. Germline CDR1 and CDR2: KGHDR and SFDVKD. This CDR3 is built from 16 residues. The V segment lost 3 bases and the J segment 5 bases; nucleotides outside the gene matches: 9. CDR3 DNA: TGTGCCACCAGTGATAGAGGACAGGGGTTTGGTGAGACCCAGTACTTC. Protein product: CATSDRGQGFGETQYF.

The CDR3 DNA is TGTGCCAGCAGCCCACGCAACGAGGCTAACTATGGCTACACCTTC. It translates to CASSPRNEANYGYTF. The chain recombines TRBV4-2 with TRBJ1-2; no definite D call. This CDR3 spans 15 amino acids. V lost 4 bases and J lost 0, with 12 bases in between. Looked up from germline, CDR1 is LGHNA and CDR2 is YNFKEQ.

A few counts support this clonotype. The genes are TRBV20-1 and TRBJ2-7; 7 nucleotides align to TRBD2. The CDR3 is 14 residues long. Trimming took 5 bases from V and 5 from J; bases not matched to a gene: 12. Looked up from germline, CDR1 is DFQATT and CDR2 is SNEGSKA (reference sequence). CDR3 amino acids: CSALLTSSRNEQYF. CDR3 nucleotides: TGCAGTGCTCTTCTGACTAGCTCACGAAACGAGCAGTACTTC.

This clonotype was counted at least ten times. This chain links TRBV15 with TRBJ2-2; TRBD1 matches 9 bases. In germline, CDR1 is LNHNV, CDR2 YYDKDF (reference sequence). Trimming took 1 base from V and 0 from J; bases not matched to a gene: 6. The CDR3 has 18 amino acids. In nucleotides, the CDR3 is TGTGCCACCAGCAGAGCCGGGACAGGGAAGACGAACACCGGGGAGCTGTTTTTT. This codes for CATSRAGTGKTNTGELFF.

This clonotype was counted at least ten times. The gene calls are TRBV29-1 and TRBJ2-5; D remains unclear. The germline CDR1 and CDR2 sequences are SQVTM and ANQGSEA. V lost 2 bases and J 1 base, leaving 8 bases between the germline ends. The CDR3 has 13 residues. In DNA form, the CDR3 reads TGCAGCGTTGAAATTACAGCCCAAGAGACCCAGTACTTC. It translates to CSVEITAQETQYF. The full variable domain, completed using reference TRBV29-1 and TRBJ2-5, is SAVISQKPSRDICQRGTSLTIQCQVDSQVTMMFWYRQQPGQSLTLIATANQGSEATYESGFVIDKFPISRPNLTFSTLTVSNMSPEDSSIYLCSVEITAQETQYFGPGTRLLVL.

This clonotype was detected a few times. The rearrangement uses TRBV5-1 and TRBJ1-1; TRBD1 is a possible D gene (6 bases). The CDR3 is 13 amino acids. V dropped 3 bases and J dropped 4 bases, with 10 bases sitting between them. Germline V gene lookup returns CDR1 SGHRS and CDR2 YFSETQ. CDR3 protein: CASSSLQGTEAFF. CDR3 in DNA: TGCGCCAGCAGCTCGTTACAGGGCACTGAAGCTTTCTTT.

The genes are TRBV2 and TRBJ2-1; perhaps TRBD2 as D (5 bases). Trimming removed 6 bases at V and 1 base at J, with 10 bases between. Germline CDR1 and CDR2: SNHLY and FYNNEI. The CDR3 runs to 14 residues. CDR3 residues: CASRPTRSYNEQFF. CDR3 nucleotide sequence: TGTGCCAGCAGACCAACTAGGTCCTACAATGAGCAGTTCTTC.

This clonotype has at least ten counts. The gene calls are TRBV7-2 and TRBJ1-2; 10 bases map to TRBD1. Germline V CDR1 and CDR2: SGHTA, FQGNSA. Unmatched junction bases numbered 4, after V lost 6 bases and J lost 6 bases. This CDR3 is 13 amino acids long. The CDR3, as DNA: TGTGCCAGCAGGACCGGGACAGGGGATGGCTACACCTTC. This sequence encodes CASRTGTGDGYTF.

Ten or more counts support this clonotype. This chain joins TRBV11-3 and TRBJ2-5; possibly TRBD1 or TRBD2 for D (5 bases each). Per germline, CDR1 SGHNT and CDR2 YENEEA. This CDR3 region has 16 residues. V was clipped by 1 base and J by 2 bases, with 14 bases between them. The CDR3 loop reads CASSLGGTFPQETQYF. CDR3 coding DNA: TGTGCCAGCAGCTTAGGGGGGACCTTCCCACAAGAGACCCAGTACTTC.

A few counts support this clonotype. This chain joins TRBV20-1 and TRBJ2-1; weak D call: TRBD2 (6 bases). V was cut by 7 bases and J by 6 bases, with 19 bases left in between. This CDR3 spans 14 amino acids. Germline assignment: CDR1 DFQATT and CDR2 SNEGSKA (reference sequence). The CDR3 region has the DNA TGCAGTGAACGGGAGAGGGAAAAATTCAATGAGCAGTTCTTC. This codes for CSEREREKFNEQFF.

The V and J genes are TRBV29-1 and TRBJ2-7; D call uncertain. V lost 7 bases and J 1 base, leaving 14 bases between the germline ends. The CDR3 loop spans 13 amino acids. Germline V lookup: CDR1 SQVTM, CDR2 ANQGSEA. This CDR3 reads CSAWGSSSYEQYF. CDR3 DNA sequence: TGCAGCGCCTGGGGAAGCAGTTCCTACGAGCAGTACTTC.

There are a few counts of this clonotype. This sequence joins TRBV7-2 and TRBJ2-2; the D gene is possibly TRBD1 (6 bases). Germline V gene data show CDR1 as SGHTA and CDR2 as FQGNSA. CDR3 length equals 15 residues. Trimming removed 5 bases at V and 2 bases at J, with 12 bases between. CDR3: CASSATGLNTGELFF. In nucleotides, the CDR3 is TGTGCCAGCAGCGCAACAGGGCTTAACACCGGGGAGCTGTTTTTT.